This T cell receptor (beta chain) was recorded in a study of T cell repertoires in cytomegalovirus infection (dated by TCRdb to the late 2010s). About the full investigation: Donor HLA type was relevant to the analysis, because carriage of CMV infection together with the matching HLA type was indicated by public TCR beta signatures.

What the work shows at the level of the full study, not this receptor alone: In the ex vivo response, HLA-C-restricted CMV-specific TCR beta clonotypes were dominant, and in two of eight donors the single most frequent clonotype came from this HLA-C-restricted group. Carriers of CMV infection plus the relevant HLA type were discriminated by the cumulative frequency of public TCR beta family members in the study cohort and in an independent roughly 400-donor cohort.

TCRdb records Illumina HiSeq 1500 as the sequencer. The public sequencing data were trimmed at Q25 with fastp and processed into clonotypes with MiXCR by TCRdb, which kept only in-frame beta chains. Every entry covers one CDR3 protein and lists the most common genes and DNA from its rows. The sample records almost 550,000 distinct CDR3 sequences, more than 15% of which are singletons. The top ten hold roughly 25% of the sample. With respect to this clonotype: It lacks a known antigen. No per-base quality is available; no much larger clone lies one base away.

The CDR3 covers 14 residues, taking in both the cysteine and the phenylalanine. Here the CDR3 DNA is all that survives: 42 bases in frame from base 1. Via the germline V gene (reference sequence), CDR1 is DFQATT and CDR2 SNEGSKA. Clipping removes 3 bases from V and 2 bases from J, with 2 as the unmatched junction base count. This receptor chain uses TRBV20-1 and TRBJ2-7, and TRBD2 matches 12 of the central bases. The sequence was obtained from a human donor in good health (CMV status not recorded). Some clones in this sample may be carry-over from other donors' samples. The sequenced sample consisted of CD8+ T cells from PBMCs. The CDR3 has the sequence CSASRLAGAYEQYF. Read as DNA, the sequence is TGCAGTGCTAGTCGACTAGCGGGGGCCTACGAGCAGTACTTC.